This entry describes one T cell receptor (beta chain). No cognate antigen has been identified for it. No base qualities exist here, and no much larger clone lies one base off it. This entry comes from a study of cytomegalovirus exposure and HLA in healthy donors listed by TCRdb under 2017. Looking at the study overall: An earlier analysis of approximately 590 of the donors reported roughly 270 Gb of sequence data and about 100 million unique TCR beta sequences from approximately 180 million T cells. Besides the first cohort of more than 650 subjects, a separate validation cohort made up of 120 different subjects was used. In a later genetic analysis, genome-wide SNP genotypes for 398 of the 666 donors were used, and that subset was treated as a discovery cohort. Class I and class II HLA loci were covered by the typing at four-digit resolution. To study patterns of TCR occurrence, a later analysis re-analyzed previously published TCR beta repertoires from several hundred donors and added high-resolution HLA genotyping. The later analysis used no new phenotypic data to find candidate immune exposures, relying instead on TCR beta sequences and their occurrence across donors. Among 398 genotyped donors of the cohort, an average of roughly 230,000 unique TCR beta nucleotide sequences was sequenced per donor, of which about 18% were non-productive. All discovery cohort repertoires had been generated on a single sequencing platform. About 280 gigabases of sequencing data and around 85 million unique TCR sequences made up an early release that covered over 550 HLA-typed donors. An earlier analysis of around 580 of the donors used high-throughput TCR beta sequencing to judge whether each TCR beta V gene segment behaved as functional or pseudogenic. Roughly 5 DR-DQ haplotypes were handled as single units for association and clustering, since linkage in the cohort was strong. The study profiled the T cell repertoires of 550 to 700 subjects by immunosequencing and related them to cytomegalovirus serostatus. Among the roughly 400 genotyped donors, around 81% belonged to the genetic ancestry cluster associated with self-reported Caucasian donors. Typing coverage differed by locus: A, B, C, DRB1 and DQB1 were typed in about 629-640 donors, DQA1 in about 500, DPA1 in 600 to 610, and DPB1 in around 490. The study combined high-throughput TCR immunosequencing, statistical association of individual TCRs with disease status, and machine learning to predict cytomegalovirus infection status. Donor age, sex, ethnicity and CMV serostatus were compiled together with the repertoire data. The study aimed to test whether signatures of past pathogen exposure could be identified by cataloging public T cell receptors. Beyond this particular receptor, the publication reports: The presence/absence analyses assumed that sequencing depth was roughly uniform across donors, and that assumption may not be true. The cohort was sequenced for TCR beta chains only, and without alpha or paired-chain data the features that could be detected were limited. Because the 87-base-pair reads could not distinguish some IMGT-functional V segments, including TRBV6-2 and TRBV6-3, those segments were excluded. When HLA alleles, especially DR and DQ, strongly co-occurred, TCR associations were difficult to assign to individual alleles. A later analysis found that TCR association rates varied across HLA loci, with DRB1 alleles showing the most associated TCRs and HLA-C alleles the fewest. Three of the identified cytomegalovirus-associated TCR beta chains were confirmed in vitro to be specific for cytomegalovirus antigens. Most CMV-associated TCR beta chains appeared to be HLA-restricted in a later analysis, and the HLA associations seemed to be driven largely by CMV exposure. Most TCR sequences were seen in very few donors, while some public TCRs were found in many individuals. The only immune exposure information available for the cohort was CMV serostatus. According to a later genetic analysis, donors in an Asian-associated ancestry cluster had fewer N-insertions in productive TCRs than the approximately 650-donor mean. The study listed approximately 150 TCR beta chains as associated with cytomegalovirus. In a later genetic analysis, a missense DCLRE1C variant was associated with V-gene and J-gene trimming of TCR beta chains, and the association was replicated in an independent cohort. The authors suggested that the approach could potentially be generalized to other disease states and immunological phenotypes. Compared with equally common non-associated chains, HLA-associated TCR beta chains in a later analysis were more clonally expanded and had lower generation probabilities. The classifier was reported to diagnose cytomegalovirus status with high specificity and sensitivity in both the original and validation cohorts. HLA typing was unavailable for some donors at each locus, so association tests used only the typed subset. At a false discovery rate of 0.05, a later analysis linked under 20,000 TCR beta sequences to specific HLA alleles. An earlier analysis of 450 to 750 of the donors showed that most TCR beta V segments appeared in productive rearrangements either about 90% or about 30% of the time, which broadly matched IMGT annotations. A group of highly shared sequence variants was considered likely to be a technical artifact of the sequencing pipeline. A further reported finding was that TCR beta sequences accurately predicted the HLA-A and HLA-B alleles for most subjects in the first cohort. Correlated functional status among segregating V segments might be attributable to linkage disequilibrium, but an unknown experimental factor could not be ruled out. Several of the top co-occurrence clusters appeared to be linked to parvovirus B19, influenza, CMV and Epstein-Barr virus, according to a later analysis. The earlier analysis of approximately 540 of the donors excluded 15 to 20 rarely observed V segments, including chromosome 9 orphons, because counts were too low.

The cohort was made up of several hundred healthy bone marrow donors. At the time of sampling, all cohort members were nominally healthy, though unrecorded immune exposures were likely present. The donor tested CMV seropositive, placing the donor among the 289 seropositive members of the cohort. A peripheral blood sample was collected from each donor, and TCR beta sequencing was performed on peripheral blood mononuclear cells. Genomic DNA extraction from the blood cell samples was performed with the Qiagen DNeasy Blood Extraction Kit. CDR1 and CDR2, looked up from the germline V gene (reference sequence), are MNHEY and SMNVEV. V ends up 6 bases short and J 3 bases short, with an unmatched junction base count of 7. Counted from cysteine to phenylalanine, this CDR3 has 16 amino acids. Left in the record is the CDR3 DNA by itself, 48 bases read in frame from the first base. Library method: the immunoSEQ multiplex PCR assay. A mixture of 60 forward primers for TCR Vbeta segments and 13 reverse primers for TCR Jbeta segments was used in the multiplex PCR. The CDR3 region of rearranged TCR beta genes was amplified from genomic DNA by a multiplex PCR assay. The Illumina HiSeq System was used to sequence the amplified TCR beta libraries as 87-base-pair reads. Regarding the original processing steps: In a later analysis, some 80 million unique TCR beta chains were counted across the roughly 670 repertoires, and approximately 11 million of these chains were shared by at least two donors. Raw reads were error-corrected and collapsed into unique sequences by a nearest-neighbor algorithm in which closely related sequences were merged to remove PCR and sequencing errors. CDR3 sequences were aligned to IMGT reference sequences to assign V, D and J gene segments. For a sequence to be retained, a match of at least six nucleotides to both a V gene segment and a J gene segment was required. Rearrangements were called productive when the CDR3 lacked stop codons and stayed in frame with V and J; all others were non-productive. Following IMGT convention, CDR3 was defined as the stretch from the second conserved V-encoded cysteine up to the conserved J-encoded phenylalanine. Sequences without an unambiguous match to a single V gene segment were excluded from the earlier analysis of 450 to 750 of the donors. In an earlier analysis of more than 500 of the donors, a V segment was called functional when productive rearrangements were above 56.7%, and segregating when the standard deviation between donors exceeded 5%. A statistical classification framework was built to diagnose cytomegalovirus status from the catalog of TCR beta chain sequences. In a later analysis, TCR nucleotide sequences were compared against IMGT/GENE-DB human TR gene sequences so that V and J genes could be assigned. Using the TCRdist pipeline, a later analysis assigned CDR3 sequences along with most-parsimonious VDJ recombination scenarios. In a later analysis, every TCR beta chain was defined by the combination of its CDR3 amino acid sequence and its V-gene family, and reads without a unique V-gene family were dropped. In a later analysis, fewer than 650 highly shared, low-generation-probability nucleotide sequences were removed to address suspected cross-contamination and a sequencing artifact. In a later analysis, a clonal expansion index for each public chain was calculated from normalized within-repertoire ranks of inferred template counts. In a later analysis, generation probabilities were computed using a VDJ recombination model fitted to out-of-frame rearrangements, and the results were checked against IGoR. In a later analysis, hypergeometric tests were used to score TCR-TCR, TCR-HLA and TCR-CMV co-occurrence, with a repertoire-size bias correction applied to TCR pairs. To estimate false discovery rates, a later analysis permuted the HLA or CMV assignments 20 times. In a later analysis, co-occurring TCRs were grouped with DBSCAN, and TCRdist sequence similarity was added when clustering was performed within HLA-allele-positive subsets. Co-occurrence clustering excluded repertoires with fewer than 30,000 or more than 120,000 public chains, plus five with anomalous nucleotide sharing. The immuneACCESS repertoire file appears here via TCRdb, limited to in-frame rearrangements. These files lack a portion of the clones; in checked studies, under half of the deficit traces to unresolved V genes, and the cause of the others is not known. That table is the source of V, J and clone size, and D and trimming were worked out from the DNA. Within this sample are around 100,000 clones, with 60% to 80% of them counted one time only. The top ten constitute around 17% of the sample.

This receptor was identified in a woman aged 60-75 years in good health and CMV-seropositive. This sequence uses TRBV27 and TRBJ2-7, with 14 central nucleotides matching TRBD2. The specimen was PBMCs. The CDR3 corresponds to CASSPGTSGSNYEQYF. At the DNA level, the sequence is TGTGCCAGCAGCCCGGGGACTAGCGGGAGCAACTACGAGCAGTACTTC.